Listed below are T cell receptor beta chains from one sample, sequenced in a study of cytomegalovirus exposure and HLA in healthy donors. Assay: immunoSEQ multiplex PCR; the TCRdb copy retains only in-frame clones and omits some. Of some 120,000 clones in the sample, under 85% were seen once. Material: PBMCs. The receptors come from a woman aged 45-65 years in good health and CMV-seropositive. The CDR3 runs from the conserved cysteine through the conserved F or W. The D gene is left open where the match is weak. Size is omitted from some rows. Given values are once, few, many or a class for expanded clones.

j_call | clone_size | d_call | v_call | cdr3_nt | cdr3_aa
TRBJ1-4 | . | TRBD1 | TRBV6-6 | TGTGCCAGCAGTTACTCGGGACAGGGATGGGAAAAACTGTTTTTT | CASSYSGQGWEKLFF
TRBJ2-1 | . | . | TRBV5-1 | TGCGCCAGCAGCCCGCGGGGTCCACAATACAATGAGCAGTTCTTC | CASSPRGPQYNEQFF
TRBJ1-6 | few | . | TRBV19 | TGTGCCAGTAGTAACAGGGAGTATTCACCCCTCCACTTT | CASSNREYSPLHF
TRBJ2-7 | . | TRBD2 | TRBV4-2 | TGTGCCAGCAGCCCCGGGACTAGGGGTTCCTACGAGCAGTACTTC | CASSPGTRGSYEQYF
TRBJ1-2 | few | . | TRBV18 | TGTGCCAGCTCCCCGGGATCTAACTATGGCTACACCTTC | CASSPGSNYGYTF
TRBJ1-4 | . | TRBD1 | TRBV7-2 | TGTGCCAGCAGCTCAGCCCGGACAGGTGAAAAACTGTTTTTT | CASSSARTGEKLFF
TRBJ2-2 | . | TRBD1 | TRBV7-6 | TGTGCCAGCAGCTTAGCGCGGCAGGGGGCTGGTGGCGGGGAGCTGTTTTTT | CASSLARQGAGGGELFF
TRBJ2-5 | . | TRBD2 | TRBV12-5 | TGTGCTAGTGGTTTGGCCGGGGGGGGCCCAGAGACCCAGTACTTC | CASGLAGGGPETQYF
TRBJ1-1 | . | . | TRBV2 | TGTGCCAGTATGACACGCAGGAAGGAGAACACTGAAGCTTTCTTT | CASMTRRKENTEAFF
TRBJ2-7 | . | TRBD1 | TRBV6-1 | TGTGCCACCACTCGACAGGGGGTCTCCGAGCAGTACTTC | CATTRQGVSEQYF
TRBJ1-4 | . | . | TRBV19 | TGTGCCAGTAGTTCTCAGGGATATTATGAAAAACTGTTTTTT | CASSSQGYYEKLFF
TRBJ2-5 | . | TRBD1 | TRBV5-4 | TGTGCCAGCAGCTTCAGGACAGGGGCACAAGAGACCCAGTACTTC | CASSFRTGAQETQYF
TRBJ2-5 | . | TRBD1 | TRBV29-1 | TGCAGCGTGAAGGACAGGACGTACCAAGAGACCCAGTACTTC | CSVKDRTYQETQYF
TRBJ1-4 | once | TRBD1 | TRBV5-1 | TGCGCCAGCAGCTTGGGGGGACAGAATAATGAAAAACTGTTTTTT | CASSLGGQNNEKLFF
TRBJ1-5 | once | TRBD1 | TRBV6-1 | TGTGCCAGCAGTGCCCCCTCAGGGGGCGGCAATCAGCCCCAGCATTTT | CASSAPSGGGNQPQHF
TRBJ1-5 | few | . | TRBV7-6 | TGTGCCAGCAGCTCCGGGAGGGCTCAGCCCCAGCATTTT | CASSSGRAQPQHF
TRBJ2-1 | . | . | TRBV5-6 | TGTGCCAGCAGCTTGGGGCGCAGGGACAATGAGCAGTTCTTC | CASSLGRRDNEQFF
TRBJ2-5 | . | TRBD2 | TRBV7-2 | TGTGCCAGCAGCTTAGGGGGCGAGCGGGGGGAGACCCAGTACTTC | CASSLGGERGETQYF
TRBJ2-2 | . | . | TRBV15 | TGTGCCACCAGCAGAGAGGAGGCCGGGGAGCTGTTTTTT | CATSREEAGELFF
TRBJ1-5 | . | . | TRBV6-1 | TGTGCCAGCAGTGAAGGTCTCGGGCAGCCCCAGCATTTT | CASSEGLGQPQHF
TRBJ1-4 | few | . | TRBV5-8 | TGTGCCAGCAGCTTGGTGGGGACTAGGAATGAAAAACTGTTTTTT | CASSLVGTRNEKLFF
TRBJ1-5 | . | TRBD1 | TRBV2 | TGTGCCAGCAGTTGGGCCGGACAGGGAAGAGAGCCCCAGCATTTT | CASSWAGQGREPQHF
TRBJ1-1 | . | . | TRBV4-2 | TGTGCCAGCAGCAAGGAGAGGTTTCTTATGAACACTGAAGCTTTCTTT | CASSKERFLMNTEAFF
TRBJ2-5 | . | TRBD1 | TRBV6-5 | TGTGCCAGCAGTTACGGGGGACAGAAAGAGACCCAGTACTTC | CASSYGGQKETQYF
TRBJ1-1 | once | . | TRBV23-1 | TGCGCCAGCAAGCGAATGAACACTGAAGCTTTCTTT | CASKRMNTEAFF
TRBJ2-7 | once | . | TRBV5-1 | TGCGCCACCCAGGGTGACACCAGCTCCTACGAGCAGTACTTC | CATQGDTSSYEQYF
TRBJ2-2 | few | TRBD2 | TRBV19 | TGTGCCAGTAGTAAATCGGGACTAGGAAGGGTCGGGGAGCTGTTTTTT | CASSKSGLGRVGELFF
TRBJ2-3 | . | TRBD2 | TRBV5-1 | TGCGCCAGCAGCTTGGGGCTAGCGGTCACAGATACGCAGTATTTT | CASSLGLAVTDTQYF
TRBJ2-3 | . | . | TRBV19 | TGTGCCAGTAGGACCCGGGACACAGATACGCAGTATTTT | CASRTRDTDTQYF
TRBJ2-7 | . | TRBD2 | TRBV18 | TGTGCCAGCTCTCTGGGGTGGGGGACTAGCTCCTACGAGCAGTACTTC | CASSLGWGTSSYEQYF
TRBJ2-5 | . | TRBD1 | TRBV30 | TGTGCCTGGAGTCCCTCGACAGGGGGAAGAAAGACCCAGTACTTC | CAWSPSTGGRKTQYF
TRBJ2-7 | . | . | TRBV5-4 | TGTGCCAGCAGCTTGGAACTAAATGGCGAGCAGTACTTC | CASSLELNGEQYF
TRBJ1-5 | . | . | TRBV7-2 | TGTGCCAGCAGCTTACAGGGGCGACAGCCCCAGCATTTT | CASSLQGRQPQHF
TRBJ2-5 | . | . | TRBV11-3 | TGTGCCAGCAGCCGGGACACCTATAACCAAGAGACCCAGTACTTC | CASSRDTYNQETQYF
TRBJ2-7 | . | . | TRBV25-1 | TGTGCCAGCAGCGGGGGGCCGACCTACGAGCAGTACTTC | CASSGGPTYEQYF
TRBJ2-7 | . | . | TRBV6-5 | TGTGCCAGCAGTCCGACAGGCTCATCCTACGAGCAGTACTTC | CASSPTGSSYEQYF
TRBJ2-7 | few | TRBD1 | TRBV27 | TGTGCCAGCATTCTGACAGGGGGTAATATCAAGCAGTACTTC | CASILTGGNIKQYF
TRBJ2-1 | . | TRBD2 | TRBV2 | TGTGCCAGCAGAGTACTAGCGGGGCCCTACAATGAGCAGTTCTTC | CASRVLAGPYNEQFF
TRBJ1-4 | few | TRBD1 | TRBV7-9 | TGTGCCCAGGGGGAAACTAATGAAAAACTGTTTTTT | CAQGETNEKLFF
TRBJ2-7 | . | TRBD2 | TRBV15 | TGTGCCACCAGCCCCCAAAGGGAGGGGATCTACGAGCAGTACTTC | CATSPQREGIYEQYF
TRBJ2-4 | . | TRBD2 | TRBV4-3 | TGCGCCAGCAGCCAAGATCCTGCGGGCGGGGGGCAGGCCAAAAACATTCAGTACTTC | CASSQDPAGGGQAKNIQYF
TRBJ2-5 | . | TRBD2 | TRBV7-9 | TGTGCCAGCAGCCCAGGGTCCCTAGCGGGGGTGGAGACCCAGTACTTC | CASSPGSLAGVETQYF
TRBJ1-3 | . | . | TRBV7-2 | TGTGCCAGCACGACCGGGATACTCTCTGGAAACACCATATATTTT | CASTTGILSGNTIYF
TRBJ1-2 | few | . | TRBV2 | TGTGCCAGCAAGCTAAACCCCTATCTCCCTCCAGCGGAAGACACCTTC | CASKLNPYLPPAEDTF
TRBJ1-2 | . | TRBD1 | TRBV25-1 | TGTGCCAGCAGTCCTCAGGGGGGAACTAACTATGGCTACACCTTC | CASSPQGGTNYGYTF
TRBJ1-4 | . | . | TRBV4-2 | TGTGCCAGCAGCCAAGAGGATGGGCAGGGATCGGAAAAACTGTTTTTT | CASSQEDGQGSEKLFF
TRBJ1-1 | . | . | TRBV7-2 | TGTGCCAGCAGCCAGGAGCAGGGCCGAACGAACACTGAGGCTTTCTTT | CASSQEQGRTNTEAFF
TRBJ1-5 | many | . | TRBV5-1 | TGCGCCAGCAGCTTGGAGCCGGGTGACCAGCCCCAGCATTTT | CASSLEPGDQPQHF
TRBJ2-2 | . | TRBD1 | TRBV4-1 | TGCGCCAGCAGCCCTGTTCCTCAGGGGGACACCGGGGAGCTGTTTTTT | CASSPVPQGDTGELFF